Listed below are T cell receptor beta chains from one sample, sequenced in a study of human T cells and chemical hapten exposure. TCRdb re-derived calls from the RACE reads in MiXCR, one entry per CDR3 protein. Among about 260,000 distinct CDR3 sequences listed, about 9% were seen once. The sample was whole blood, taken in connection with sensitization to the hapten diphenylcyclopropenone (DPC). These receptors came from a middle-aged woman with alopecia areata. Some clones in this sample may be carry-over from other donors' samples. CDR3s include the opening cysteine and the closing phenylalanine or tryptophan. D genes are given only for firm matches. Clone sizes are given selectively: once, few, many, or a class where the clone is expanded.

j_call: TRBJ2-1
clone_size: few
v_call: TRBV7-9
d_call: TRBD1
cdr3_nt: TGTGCCAGCAGCTTAGCCAGACAGGGGGGCACAATTGAGCAGTTCTTC
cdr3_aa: CASSLARQGGTIEQFF

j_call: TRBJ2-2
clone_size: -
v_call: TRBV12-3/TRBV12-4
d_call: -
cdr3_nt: TGTGCCAGCAGTTTGACGGAGGACACCGGGGAGCTGTTTTTT
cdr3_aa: CASSLTEDTGELFF

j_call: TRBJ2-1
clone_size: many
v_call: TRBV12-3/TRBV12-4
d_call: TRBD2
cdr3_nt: TGTGCCAGCAGTGGCGGGACTAGCGGGAGTGAGCAGTTCTTC
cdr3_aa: CASSGGTSGSEQFF

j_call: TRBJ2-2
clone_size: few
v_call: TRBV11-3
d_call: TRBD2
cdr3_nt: TGTGCCAGCAGCCCTACTAGCGGGAGAAGGTCCGGGGAGCTGTTTTTT
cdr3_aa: CASSPTSGRRSGELFF

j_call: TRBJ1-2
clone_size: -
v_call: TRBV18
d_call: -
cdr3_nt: TGTGCCAGCTCACCACCGACGGGAACAGGATCTGGCTACACCTTC
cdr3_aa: CASSPPTGTGSGYTF

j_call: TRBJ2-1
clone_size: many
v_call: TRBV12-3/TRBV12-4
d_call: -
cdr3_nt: TGTGCCAGCAGTTTAGAATACTACAATGAGCAGTTCTTC
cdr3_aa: CASSLEYYNEQFF

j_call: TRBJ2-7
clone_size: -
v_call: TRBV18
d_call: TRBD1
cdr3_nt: TGTGCCAGCTCACCACCGGGGACAGGGGCTTTCTCCTACGAACAGTACTTC
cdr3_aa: CASSPPGTGAFSYEQYF

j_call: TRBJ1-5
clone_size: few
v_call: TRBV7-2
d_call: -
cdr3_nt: TGTGCCAGCAGCTTAAGCAGGGATAGCAATCAGCCCCAGCATTTT
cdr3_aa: CASSLSRDSNQPQHF

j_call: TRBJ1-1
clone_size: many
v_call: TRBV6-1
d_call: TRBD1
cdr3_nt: TGTGCCAGCAGCGCCGACAGGGCGGCTGAAGCTTTCTTT
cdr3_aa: CASSADRAAEAFF

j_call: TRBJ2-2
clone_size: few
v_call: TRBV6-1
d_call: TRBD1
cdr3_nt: TGTGCCAGCAGGCAGGGGGCCGCGAACACCGGGGAGCTGTTTTTT
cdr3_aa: CASRQGAANTGELFF

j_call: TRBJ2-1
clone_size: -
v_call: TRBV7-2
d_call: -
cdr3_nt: TGTGCCAGCAGCCGGGACAATTCCTACAATGAGCAGTTCTTC
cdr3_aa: CASSRDNSYNEQFF

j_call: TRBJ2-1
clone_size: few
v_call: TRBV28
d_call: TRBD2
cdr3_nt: TGTGCCAGCGGTGCGGGAGGGTACAATGAGCAGTTCTTC
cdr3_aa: CASGAGGYNEQFF

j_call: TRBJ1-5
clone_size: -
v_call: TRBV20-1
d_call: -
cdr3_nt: TGCAGTGCTAGCCCCTTCAATCAGCCCCAGCATTTT
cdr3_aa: CSASPFNQPQHF

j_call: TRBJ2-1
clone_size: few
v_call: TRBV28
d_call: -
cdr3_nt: TGTGCCAGCAGTTCGGCACAATACGAGCAGTTCTTC
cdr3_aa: CASSSAQYEQFF

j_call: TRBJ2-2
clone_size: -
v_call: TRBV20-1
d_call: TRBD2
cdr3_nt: TGCAGTGCCACTAGCGGGCCTTCGAACACCGGGGAGCTGTTTTTT
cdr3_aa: CSATSGPSNTGELFF

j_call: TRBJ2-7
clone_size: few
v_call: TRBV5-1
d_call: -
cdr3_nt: TGCGCCAGCAGCTTGTTGTTGGATAAAGACGAGCAGTACTTC
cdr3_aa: CASSLLLDKDEQYF

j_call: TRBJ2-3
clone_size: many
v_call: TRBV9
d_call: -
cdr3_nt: TGTGCCAGCAGCGTAATGTTCGCAGATACGCAGTATTTT
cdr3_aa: CASSVMFADTQYF

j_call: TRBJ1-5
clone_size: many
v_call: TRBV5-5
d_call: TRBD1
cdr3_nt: TGTGCCAGCAGCTCCGGACAGGGGGCGGGCAATCAGCCCCAGCATTTT
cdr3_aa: CASSSGQGAGNQPQHF

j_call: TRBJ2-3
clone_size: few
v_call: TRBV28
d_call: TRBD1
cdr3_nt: TGTGCCAGCAGTGCGGCCAGGACAGGGTCGAGCACAGATACGCAGTATTTT
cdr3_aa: CASSAARTGSSTDTQYF

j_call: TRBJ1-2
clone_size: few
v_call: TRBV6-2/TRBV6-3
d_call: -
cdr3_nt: TGTGCCAGCAACGTCTTAGGACAGCTCTATGGCTACACCTTC
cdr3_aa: CASNVLGQLYGYTF

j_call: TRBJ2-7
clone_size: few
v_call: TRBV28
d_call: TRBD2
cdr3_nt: TGTGCCAGCAGAACTAGCGGGAGCGCTGCCTACGAGCAGTACTTC
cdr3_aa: CASRTSGSAAYEQYF

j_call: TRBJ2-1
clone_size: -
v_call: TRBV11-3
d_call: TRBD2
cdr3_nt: TGTGCCAGCAGCTTAGATGCACGGGGAGGGAGCAATGAGCAGTTCTTC
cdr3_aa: CASSLDARGGSNEQFF

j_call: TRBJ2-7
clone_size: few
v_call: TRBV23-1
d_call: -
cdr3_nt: TGCGCCAGCAGTCAACCCCCGGGCCGTTACTACGAGCAGTACTTC
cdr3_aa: CASSQPPGRYYEQYF

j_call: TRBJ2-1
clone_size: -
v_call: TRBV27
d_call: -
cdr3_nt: TGTGCCAGCAGTTTAAGTGCGACCGCACCCTACAATGAGCAGTTCTTC
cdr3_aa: CASSLSATAPYNEQFF

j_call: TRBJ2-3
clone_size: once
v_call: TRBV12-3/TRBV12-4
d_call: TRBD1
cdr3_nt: TGTGCCAGCAGCTACCATCGACAGGGTAGGAAGAATACGCAGTATTTT
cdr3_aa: CASSYHRQGRKNTQYF

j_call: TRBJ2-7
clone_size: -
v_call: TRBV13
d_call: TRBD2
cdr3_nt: TGTGCCAGCAGCATAAGCGGGAGTACGGACGAGCAGTACTTC
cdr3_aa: CASSISGSTDEQYF

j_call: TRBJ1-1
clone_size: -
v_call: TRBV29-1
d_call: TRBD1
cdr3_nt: TGCAGCGTTTCACAGGGGATGAACACTGAAGCTTTCTTT
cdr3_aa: CSVSQGMNTEAFF

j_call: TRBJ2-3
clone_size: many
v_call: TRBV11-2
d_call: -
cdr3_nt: TGTGCCAGCAGCCCGACCCGGACAGCAGATACGCAGTATTTT
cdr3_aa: CASSPTRTADTQYF

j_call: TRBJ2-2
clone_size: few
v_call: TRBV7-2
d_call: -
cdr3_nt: TGTGCCAGCAGCTTACTTGGACACACCGGGGAGCTGTTTTTT
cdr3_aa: CASSLLGHTGELFF

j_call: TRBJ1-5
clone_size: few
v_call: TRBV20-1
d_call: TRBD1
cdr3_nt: TGCAGTGCCACGGATACAGGGGGAGGGCAGCCCCAGCATTTT
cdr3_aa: CSATDTGGGQPQHF

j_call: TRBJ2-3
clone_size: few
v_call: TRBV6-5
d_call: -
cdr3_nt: TGTGCCAGCAGTGTCCGCCCCTCTCGCACAGATACGCAGTATTTT
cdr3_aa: CASSVRPSRTDTQYF

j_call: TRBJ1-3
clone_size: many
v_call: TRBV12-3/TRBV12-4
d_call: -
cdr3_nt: TGTGCCAGCAGTTTAGGTGCCTCTGGAAACACCATATATTTT
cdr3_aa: CASSLGASGNTIYF

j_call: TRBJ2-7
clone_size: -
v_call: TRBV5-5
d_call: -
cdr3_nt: TGTGCCAGCAGCTTGGAACAGATCGAGCAGTACTTC
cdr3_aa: CASSLEQIEQYF

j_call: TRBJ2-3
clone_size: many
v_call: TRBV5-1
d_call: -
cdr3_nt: TGCGCCAGCAGCTTCCCCGGGGAGGATACGCAGTATTTT
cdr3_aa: CASSFPGEDTQYF

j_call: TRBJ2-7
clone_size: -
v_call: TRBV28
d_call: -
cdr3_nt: TGTGCCAGCAGCTGGGAACGCAGGGACGAGCAGTACTTC
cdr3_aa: CASSWERRDEQYF

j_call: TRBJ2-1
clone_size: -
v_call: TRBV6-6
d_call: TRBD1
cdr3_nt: TGTGCCAGCAGTTACAGGGGACAGGGCATGTCCTTC
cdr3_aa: CASSYRGQGMSF

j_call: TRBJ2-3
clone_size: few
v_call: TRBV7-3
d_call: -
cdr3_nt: TGTGCCAGCAGCTACCAAGACCGGAATACGCAGTATTTT
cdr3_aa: CASSYQDRNTQYF

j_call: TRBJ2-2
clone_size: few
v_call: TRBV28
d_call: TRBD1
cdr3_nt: TGTGCCAGCAGTTTCAGGGGGCTCGACGGGGAGCTGTTTTTT
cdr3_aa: CASSFRGLDGELFF

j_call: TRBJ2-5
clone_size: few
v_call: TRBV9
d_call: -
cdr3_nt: TGTGCCAGCAGCGTAGGGGCCAGCGCAGGGAGGGAGACCCAGTACTTC
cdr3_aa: CASSVGASAGRETQYF

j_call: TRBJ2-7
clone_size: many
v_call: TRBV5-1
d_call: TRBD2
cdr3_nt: TGCGCCAGCAGCTCCCCTGGACTAGCGGGAACGTACGAGCAGTACTTC
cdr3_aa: CASSSPGLAGTYEQYF

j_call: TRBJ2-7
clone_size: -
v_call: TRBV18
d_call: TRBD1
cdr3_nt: TGTGCCAGCTCACCTATGACAGGGGCCGACGAGCAGTACTTC
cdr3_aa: CASSPMTGADEQYF

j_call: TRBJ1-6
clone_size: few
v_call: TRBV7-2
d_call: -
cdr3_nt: TGTGCCAGCAGCTTTCAGTACTCTGGGGGCAATTCACCCCTCCACTTT
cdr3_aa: CASSFQYSGGNSPLHF

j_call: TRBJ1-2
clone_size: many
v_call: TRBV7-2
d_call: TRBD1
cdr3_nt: TGTGCCAGCAGCTTAAGAGGACAGGAGTATGGCTACACCTTC
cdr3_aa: CASSLRGQEYGYTF

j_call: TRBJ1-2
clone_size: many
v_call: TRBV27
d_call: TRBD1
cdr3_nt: TGTGCCAGCAGTTTATCGAGAGGGACAGGATCTTATGGCTACACCTTC
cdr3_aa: CASSLSRGTGSYGYTF

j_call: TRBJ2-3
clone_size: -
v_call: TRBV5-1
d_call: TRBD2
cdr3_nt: TGCGCCAGCAGCGGGGGACTAGCGGGAGTGTACACAGATACGCAGTATTTT
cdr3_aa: CASSGGLAGVYTDTQYF

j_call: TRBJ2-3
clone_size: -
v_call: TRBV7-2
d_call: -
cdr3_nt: TGTGCCAGCAGCCAGGACAGTAGAGATACGCAGTATTTT
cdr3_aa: CASSQDSRDTQYF

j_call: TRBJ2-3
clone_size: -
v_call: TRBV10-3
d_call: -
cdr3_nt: TGTGCCATCAGTGATAGTAAGGCGGCGGATACGCAGTATTTT
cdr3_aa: CAISDSKAADTQYF

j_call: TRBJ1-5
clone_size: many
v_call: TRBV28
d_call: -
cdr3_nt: TGTGCCAGCAGGCCGAAGAGTAGACCAGATCAGCCCCAGCATTTT
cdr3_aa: CASRPKSRPDQPQHF

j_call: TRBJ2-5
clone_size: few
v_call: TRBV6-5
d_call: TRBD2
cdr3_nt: TGTGCCAGCAGGGTCTCTAGCGGGAGGGCCGGGGAAGAGACCCAGTACTTC
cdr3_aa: CASRVSSGRAGEETQYF

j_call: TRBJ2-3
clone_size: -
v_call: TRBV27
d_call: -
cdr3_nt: TGTGCCAGCAGTGGGAAAGGGGGGAGCACAGATACGCAGTATTTT
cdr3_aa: CASSGKGGSTDTQYF

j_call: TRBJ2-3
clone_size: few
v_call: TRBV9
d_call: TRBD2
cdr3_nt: TGTGCCAGCAGCGTAGCCGGGACTACTGACGGCGATACGCAGTATTTT
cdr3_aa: CASSVAGTTDGDTQYF

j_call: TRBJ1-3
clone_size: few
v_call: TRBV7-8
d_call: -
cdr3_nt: TGTGCCAGCAGCCCCGTGGACCCACTACTCAGAAACACCATATATTTT
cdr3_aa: CASSPVDPLLRNTIYF

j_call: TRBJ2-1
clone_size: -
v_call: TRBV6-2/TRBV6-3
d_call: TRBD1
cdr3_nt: TGTGCCACCACAGGGGCGGTGAGAAATGAGCAGTTCTTC
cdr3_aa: CATTGAVRNEQFF